This T cell receptor (beta chain) was found in a study of blood T cell repertoires in COVID-19. Across the study: T cells, B-cell-depleted T cells, or PBMCs provided the cDNA or gDNA that served as material.

Using immunoSEQ multiplex PCR, the repertoire was profiled, and TCRdb retains in-frame clones only, with some absent. The sample consists of hundreds of thousands of clones, just under 90% of them appearing once. Participants spanned ages roughly 18 to 90 years and resided in over 20 US areas. Material for sequencing was PBMCs or T cells enriched from blood (not recorded which). The sequence derives from a woman aged 50 to 60 who had been exposed to COVID-19.

The CDR3 spells CASSLTGIANYGYTF. The CDR3 DNA reads TGTGCCAGCAGCTTGACAGGGATAGCTAACTATGGCTACACCTTC. The chain links TRBV7-2 to TRBJ1-2; 7 nucleotides match TRBD1. This CDR3 region has 15 residues. CDR1 is SGHTA, CDR2 FQGNSA, per germline. The junction had 4 bases not matched to a gene; V was cut back by 3 bases and J by 0 bases.